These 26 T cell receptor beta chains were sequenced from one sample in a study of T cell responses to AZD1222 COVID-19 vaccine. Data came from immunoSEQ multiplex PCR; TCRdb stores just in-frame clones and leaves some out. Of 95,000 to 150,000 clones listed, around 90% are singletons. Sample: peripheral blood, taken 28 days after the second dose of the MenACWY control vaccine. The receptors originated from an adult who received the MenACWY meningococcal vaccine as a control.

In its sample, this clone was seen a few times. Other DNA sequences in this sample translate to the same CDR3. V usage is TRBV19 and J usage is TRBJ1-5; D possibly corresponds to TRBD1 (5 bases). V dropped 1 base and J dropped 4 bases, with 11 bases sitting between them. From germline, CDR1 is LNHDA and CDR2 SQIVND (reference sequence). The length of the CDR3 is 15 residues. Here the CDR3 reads CASSIGGVGNQPQHF. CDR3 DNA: TGTGCCAGTAGTATAGGAGGGGTTGGTAATCAGCCCCAGCATTTT.

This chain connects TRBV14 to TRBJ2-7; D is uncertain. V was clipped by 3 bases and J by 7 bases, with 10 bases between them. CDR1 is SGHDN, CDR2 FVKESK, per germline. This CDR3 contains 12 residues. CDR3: CASSQTTLEQYF. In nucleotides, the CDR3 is TGTGCCAGCAGCCAGACGACCCTGGAGCAGTACTTC. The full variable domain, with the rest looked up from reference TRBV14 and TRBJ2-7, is EAGVTQFPSHSVIEKGQTVTLRCDPISGHDNLYWYRRVMGKEIKFLLHFVKESKQDESGMPNNRFLAERTGGTYSTLKVQPAELEDSGVYFCASSQTTLEQYFGPGTRLTVT.

The CDR3 reads CASSLQGSGETQYF. In nucleotides, the CDR3 is TGTGCCAGCAGTTTACAGGGGTCGGGTGAGACCCAGTACTTC. V and J are TRBV2 and TRBJ2-5; 7 bases are shared with TRBD1. This CDR3 is built from 14 residues. The V and J ends lost 5 bases and 5 bases, in that order; junction bases with no gene match: 8. Germline assignment: CDR1 SNHLY and CDR2 FYNNEI.

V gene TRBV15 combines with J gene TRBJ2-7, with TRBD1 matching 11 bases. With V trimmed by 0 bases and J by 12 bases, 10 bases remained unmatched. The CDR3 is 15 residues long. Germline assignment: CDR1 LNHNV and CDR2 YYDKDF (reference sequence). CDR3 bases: TGTGCCACCAGCAGAGATCCCGGACAGGGGGCAATTGTGTACTTC. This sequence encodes CATSRDPGQGAIVYF.

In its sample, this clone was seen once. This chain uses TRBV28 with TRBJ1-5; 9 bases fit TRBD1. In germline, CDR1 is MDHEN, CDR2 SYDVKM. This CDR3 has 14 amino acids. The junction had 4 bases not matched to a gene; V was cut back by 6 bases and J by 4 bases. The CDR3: CASSNRGLNQPQHF. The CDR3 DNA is TGTGCCAGCAGCAACAGGGGGCTGAATCAGCCCCAGCATTTT.

CDR3 amino acids: CASSGSRTWTSNEQFF. Written as DNA, the CDR3 is TGTGCCAGCAGTGGTTCCCGGACCTGGACGAGCAATGAGCAGTTCTTC. The chain combines TRBV27 with TRBJ2-1; D ambiguous. The germline gives CDR1 MNHEY, CDR2 SMNVEV (reference sequence). V was cut by 5 bases and J by 6 bases, with 20 bases left in between. The CDR3 sequence is 16 residues long.

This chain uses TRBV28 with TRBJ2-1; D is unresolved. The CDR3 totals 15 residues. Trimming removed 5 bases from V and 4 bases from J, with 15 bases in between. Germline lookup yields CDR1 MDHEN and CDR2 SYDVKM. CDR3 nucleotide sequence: TGTGCCAGCAGTCAACCACCCCCCTATTACAATGAGCAGTTCTTC. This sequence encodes CASSQPPPYYNEQFF.

The CDR3 nucleotides read TGTGCCAGCAGTTTAGGAAACCCAACTAATGAAAAACTGTTTTTT. Protein product: CASSLGNPTNEKLFF. V gene TRBV28 combines with J gene TRBJ1-4; D unresolved. Germline V gene data show CDR1 as MDHEN and CDR2 as SYDVKM. Trimming removed 2 bases at V and 0 bases at J, with 7 bases between. This CDR3 spans 15 amino acids.

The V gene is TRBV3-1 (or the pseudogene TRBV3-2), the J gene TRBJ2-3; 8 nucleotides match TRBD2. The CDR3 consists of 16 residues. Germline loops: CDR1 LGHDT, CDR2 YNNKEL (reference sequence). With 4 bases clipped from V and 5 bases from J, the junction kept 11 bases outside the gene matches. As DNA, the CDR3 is TGTGCCAGCAGCCCTCTGTCGGGAGGGTCGGGAGATACGCAGTATTTT. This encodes CASSPLSGGSGDTQYF.

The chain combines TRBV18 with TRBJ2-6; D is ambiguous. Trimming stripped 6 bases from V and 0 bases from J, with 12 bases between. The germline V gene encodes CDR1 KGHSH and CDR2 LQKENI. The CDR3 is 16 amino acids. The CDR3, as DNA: TGTGCCAGCTCGACCCTCGATTCCTCTGGGGCCAACGTCCTGACTTTC. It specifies CASSTLDSSGANVLTF.

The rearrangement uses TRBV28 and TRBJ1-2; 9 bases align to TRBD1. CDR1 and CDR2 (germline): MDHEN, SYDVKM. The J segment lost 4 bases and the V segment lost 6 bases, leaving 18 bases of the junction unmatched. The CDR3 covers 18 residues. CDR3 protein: CASSWGTDRGIPPYGYTF. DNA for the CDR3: TGTGCCAGCAGCTGGGGAACGGACAGGGGAATTCCTCCCTATGGCTACACCTTC.

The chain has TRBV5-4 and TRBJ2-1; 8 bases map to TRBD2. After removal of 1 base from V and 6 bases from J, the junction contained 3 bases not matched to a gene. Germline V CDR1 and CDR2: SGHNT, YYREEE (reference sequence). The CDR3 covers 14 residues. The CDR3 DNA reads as TGTGCCAGCAGCTTGTTCGGGACTAGCAATGAGCAGTTCTTC. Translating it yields CASSLFGTSNEQFF.

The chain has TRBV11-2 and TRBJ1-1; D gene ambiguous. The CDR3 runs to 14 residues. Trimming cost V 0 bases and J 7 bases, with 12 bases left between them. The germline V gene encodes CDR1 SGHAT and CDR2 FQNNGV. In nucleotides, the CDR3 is TGTGCCAGCAGCTTAGATTCCCCTTCGGGTGAAGCTTTCTTT. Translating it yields CASSLDSPSGEAFF.

CDR3 sequence reads: CASSERQGAAWTEAFF. In DNA, the CDR3 is TGTGCCAGCAGCGAAAGACAGGGGGCGGCATGGACTGAAGCTTTCTTT. The chain uses TRBV7-8 and TRBJ1-1; TRBD1 aligns across 10 bases. Trimming took 5 bases from V and 5 from J; bases not matched to a gene: 11. Germline V gene lookup returns CDR1 SGHVS and CDR2 FQNEAQ. This CDR3 is built from 16 residues.

CDR3 sequence reads: CASSYSVSAYEQYF. In DNA, the CDR3 is TGTGCCAGCAGTTATTCAGTGTCCGCCTACGAGCAGTACTTC. V usage is TRBV6-5 and J usage is TRBJ2-7; D call uncertain. Germline V gives CDR1 MNHEY, CDR2 SVGAGI. Deletions cut 3 bases from V and 2 bases from J, with 11 bases between. The length of the CDR3 is 14 residues.

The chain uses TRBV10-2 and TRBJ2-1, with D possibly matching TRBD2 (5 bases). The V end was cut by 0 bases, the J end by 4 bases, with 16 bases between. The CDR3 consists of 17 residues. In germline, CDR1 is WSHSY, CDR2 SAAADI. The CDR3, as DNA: TGCGCCAGCAGTGAGTCGGCGGCGGGCTTCTTTTACAATGAGCAGTTCTTC. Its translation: CASSESAAGFFYNEQFF.

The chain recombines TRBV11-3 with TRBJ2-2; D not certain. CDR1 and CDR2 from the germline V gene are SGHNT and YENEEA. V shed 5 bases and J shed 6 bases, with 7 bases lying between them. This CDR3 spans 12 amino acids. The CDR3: CASSPSSGELFF. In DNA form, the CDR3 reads TGTGCCAGCAGCCCATCATCCGGGGAGCTGTTTTTT.

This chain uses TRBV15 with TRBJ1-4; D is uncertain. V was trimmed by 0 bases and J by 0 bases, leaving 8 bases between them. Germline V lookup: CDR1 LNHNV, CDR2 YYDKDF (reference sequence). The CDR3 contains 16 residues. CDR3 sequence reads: CATSRDLGATNEKLFF. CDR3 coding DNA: TGTGCCACCAGCAGAGATTTGGGTGCAACTAATGAAAAACTGTTTTTT.

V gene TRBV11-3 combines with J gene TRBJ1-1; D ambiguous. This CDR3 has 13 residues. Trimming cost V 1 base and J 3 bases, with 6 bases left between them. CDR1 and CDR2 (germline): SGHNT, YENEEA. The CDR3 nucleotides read TGTGCCAGCAGCTTAGGAAGGTACACTGAAGCTTTCTTT. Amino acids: CASSLGRYTEAFF. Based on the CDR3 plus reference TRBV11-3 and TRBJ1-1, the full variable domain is EAGVVQSPRYKIIEKKQPVAFWCNPISGHNTLYWYLQNLGQGPELLIRYENEEAVDDSQLPKDRFSAERLKGVDSTLKIQPAELGDSAVYLCASSLGRYTEAFFGQGTRLTVV.

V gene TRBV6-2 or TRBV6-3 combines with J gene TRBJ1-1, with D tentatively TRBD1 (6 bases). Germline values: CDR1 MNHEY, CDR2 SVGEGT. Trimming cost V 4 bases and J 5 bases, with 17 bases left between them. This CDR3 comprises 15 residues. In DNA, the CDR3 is TGTGCCAGCAGTTGGAGGGGGGAGAGGGGAACTGAAGCTTTCTTT. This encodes CASSWRGERGTEAFF.

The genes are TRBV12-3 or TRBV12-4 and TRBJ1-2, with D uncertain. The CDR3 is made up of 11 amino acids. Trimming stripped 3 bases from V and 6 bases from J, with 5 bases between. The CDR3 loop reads CASSFGDGYTF. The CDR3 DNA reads TGTGCCAGCAGTTTTGGCGATGGCTACACCTTC.

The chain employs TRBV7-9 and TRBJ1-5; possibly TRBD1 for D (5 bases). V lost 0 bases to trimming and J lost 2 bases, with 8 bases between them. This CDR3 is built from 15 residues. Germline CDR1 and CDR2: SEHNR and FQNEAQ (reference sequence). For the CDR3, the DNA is TGTGCCAGCAGCTTAGCGTACAGGCGCAATCAGCCCCAGCATTTT. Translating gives CASSLAYRRNQPQHF.

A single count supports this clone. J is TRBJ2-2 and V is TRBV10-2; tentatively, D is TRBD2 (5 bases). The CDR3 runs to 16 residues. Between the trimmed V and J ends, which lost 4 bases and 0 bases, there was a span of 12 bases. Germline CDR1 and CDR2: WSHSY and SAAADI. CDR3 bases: TGCGCCAGCAGTGGCCCAGGACTTTCGAACACCGGGGAGCTGTTTTTT. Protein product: CASSGPGLSNTGELFF.

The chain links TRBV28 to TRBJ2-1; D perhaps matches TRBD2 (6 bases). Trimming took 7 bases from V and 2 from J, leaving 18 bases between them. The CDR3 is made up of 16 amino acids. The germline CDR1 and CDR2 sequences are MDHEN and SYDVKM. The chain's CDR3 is CASTNGAGLAYNEQFF. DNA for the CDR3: TGTGCCAGCACTAACGGAGCGGGTCTGGCCTACAATGAGCAGTTCTTC. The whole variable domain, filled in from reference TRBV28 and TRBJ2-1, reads DVKVTQSSRYLVKRTGEKVFLECVQDMDHENMFWYRQDPGLGLRLIYFSYDVKMKEKGDIPEGYSVSREKKERFSLILESASTNQTSMYLCASTNGAGLAYNEQFFGPGTRLTVL.

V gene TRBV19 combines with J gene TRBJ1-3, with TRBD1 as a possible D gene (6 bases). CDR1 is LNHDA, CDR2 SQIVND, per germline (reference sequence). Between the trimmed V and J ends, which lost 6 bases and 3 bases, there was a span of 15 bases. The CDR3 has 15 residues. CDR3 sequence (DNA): TGTGCCAGTAGCCCCACTACAGGGCTTGGAAACACCATATATTTT. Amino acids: CASSPTTGLGNTIYF.

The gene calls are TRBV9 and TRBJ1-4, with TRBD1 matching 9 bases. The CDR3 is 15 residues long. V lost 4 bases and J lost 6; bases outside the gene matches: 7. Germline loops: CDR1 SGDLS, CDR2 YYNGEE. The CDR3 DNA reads TGTGCCAGCAGCCTAACCGGGACAGGGCATGAAAAACTGTTTTTT. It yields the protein CASSLTGTGHEKLFF.